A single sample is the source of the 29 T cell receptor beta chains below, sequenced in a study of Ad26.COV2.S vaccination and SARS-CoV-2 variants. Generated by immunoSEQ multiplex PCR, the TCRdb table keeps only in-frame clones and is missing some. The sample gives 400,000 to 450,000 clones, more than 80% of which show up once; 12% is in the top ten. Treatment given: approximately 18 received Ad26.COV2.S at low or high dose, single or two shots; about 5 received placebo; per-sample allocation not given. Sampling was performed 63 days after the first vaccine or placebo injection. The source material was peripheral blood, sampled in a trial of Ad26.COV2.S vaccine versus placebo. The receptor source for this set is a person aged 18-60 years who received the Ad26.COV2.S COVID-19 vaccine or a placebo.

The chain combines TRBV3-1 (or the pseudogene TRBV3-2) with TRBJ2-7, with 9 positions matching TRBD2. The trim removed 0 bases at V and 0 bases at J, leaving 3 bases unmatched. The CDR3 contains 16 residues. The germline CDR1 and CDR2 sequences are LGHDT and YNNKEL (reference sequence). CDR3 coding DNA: TGTGCCAGCAGCCAAGAACTAGCGGGTGCCTCCTACGAGCAGTACTTC. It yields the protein CASSQELAGASYEQYF.

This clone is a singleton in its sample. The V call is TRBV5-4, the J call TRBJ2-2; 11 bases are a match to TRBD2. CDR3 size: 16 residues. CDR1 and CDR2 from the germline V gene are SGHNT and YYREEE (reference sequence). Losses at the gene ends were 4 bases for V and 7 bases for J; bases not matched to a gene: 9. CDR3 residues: CASSALAGGQGGELFF. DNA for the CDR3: TGTGCCAGCAGCGCCCTAGCGGGAGGCCAGGGCGGGGAGCTGTTTTTT.

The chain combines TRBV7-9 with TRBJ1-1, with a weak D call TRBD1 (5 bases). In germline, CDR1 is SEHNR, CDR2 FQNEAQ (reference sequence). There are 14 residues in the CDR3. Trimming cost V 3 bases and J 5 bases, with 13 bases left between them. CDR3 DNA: TGTGCCAGCAGCTTGTTTCAGGGTCCGACTGAAGCTTTCTTT. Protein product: CASSLFQGPTEAFF. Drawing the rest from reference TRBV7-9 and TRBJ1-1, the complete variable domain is DTGVSQNPRHKITKRGQNVTFRCDPISEHNRLYWYRQTLGQGPEFLTYFQNEAQLEKSRLLSDRFSAERPKGSFSTLEIQRTEQGDSAMYLCASSLFQGPTEAFFGQGTRLTVV.

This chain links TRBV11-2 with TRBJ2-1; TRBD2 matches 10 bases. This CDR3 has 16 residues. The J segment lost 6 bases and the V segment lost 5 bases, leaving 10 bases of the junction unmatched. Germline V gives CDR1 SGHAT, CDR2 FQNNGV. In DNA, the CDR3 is TGTGCCAGCAGCCCTATGGACCTAGCGGGAGTCAATGAGCAGTTCTTC. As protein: CASSPMDLAGVNEQFF.

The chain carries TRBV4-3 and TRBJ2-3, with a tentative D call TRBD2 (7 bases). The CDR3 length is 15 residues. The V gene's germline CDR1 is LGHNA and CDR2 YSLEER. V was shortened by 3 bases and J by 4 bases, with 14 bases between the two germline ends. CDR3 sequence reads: CASSQRQAGADTQYF. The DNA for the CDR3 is TGCGCCAGCAGCCAGAGACAGGCGGGAGCAGATACGCAGTATTTT.

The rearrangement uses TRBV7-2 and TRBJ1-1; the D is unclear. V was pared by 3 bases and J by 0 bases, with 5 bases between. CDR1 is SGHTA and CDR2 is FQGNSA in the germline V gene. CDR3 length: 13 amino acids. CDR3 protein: CASSFNVNTEAFF. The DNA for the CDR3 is TGTGCCAGCAGCTTCAACGTGAACACTGAAGCTTTCTTT. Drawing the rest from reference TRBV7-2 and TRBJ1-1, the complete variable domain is GAGVSQSPSNKVTEKGKDVELRCDPISGHTALYWYRQSLGQGLEFLIYFQGNSAPDKSGLPSDRFSAERTGGSVSTLTIQRTQQEDSAVYLCASSFNVNTEAFFGQGTRLTVV.

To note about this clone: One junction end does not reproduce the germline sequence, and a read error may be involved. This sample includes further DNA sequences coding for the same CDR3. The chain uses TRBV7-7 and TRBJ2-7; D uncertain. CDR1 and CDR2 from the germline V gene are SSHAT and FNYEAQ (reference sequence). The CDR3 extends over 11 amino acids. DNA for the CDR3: TGTGCTAGCAGCAATGGGTACGAGCAGTACTTC. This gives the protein CASSNGYEQYF.

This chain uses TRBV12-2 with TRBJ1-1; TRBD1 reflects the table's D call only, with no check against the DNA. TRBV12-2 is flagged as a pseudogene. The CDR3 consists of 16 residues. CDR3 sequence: CASRLFRGTRNTEAFF. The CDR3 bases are TGTGCAAGTCGCTTATTTAGGGGGACAAGGAACACTGAAGCTTTCTTT.

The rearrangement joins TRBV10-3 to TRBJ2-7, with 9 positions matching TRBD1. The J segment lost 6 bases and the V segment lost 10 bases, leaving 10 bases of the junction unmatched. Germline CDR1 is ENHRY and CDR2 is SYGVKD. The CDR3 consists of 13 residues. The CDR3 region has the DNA TGTGCCAATAGGGACAGGGACACGGGCGAGCAGTACTTC. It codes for CANRDRDTGEQYF.

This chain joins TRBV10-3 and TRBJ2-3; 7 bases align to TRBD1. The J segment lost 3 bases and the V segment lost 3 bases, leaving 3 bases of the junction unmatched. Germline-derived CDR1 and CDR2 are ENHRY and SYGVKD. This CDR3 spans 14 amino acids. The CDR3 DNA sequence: TGTGCCATCAGTGAACAGGGGACGACAGATACGCAGTATTTT. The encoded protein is CAISEQGTTDTQYF.

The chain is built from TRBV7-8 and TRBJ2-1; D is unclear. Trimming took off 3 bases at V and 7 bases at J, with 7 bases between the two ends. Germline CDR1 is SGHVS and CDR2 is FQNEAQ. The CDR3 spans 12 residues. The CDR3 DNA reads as TGTGCCAGCAGCTTGCATAGGAATGAGCAGTTCTTC. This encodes CASSLHRNEQFF.

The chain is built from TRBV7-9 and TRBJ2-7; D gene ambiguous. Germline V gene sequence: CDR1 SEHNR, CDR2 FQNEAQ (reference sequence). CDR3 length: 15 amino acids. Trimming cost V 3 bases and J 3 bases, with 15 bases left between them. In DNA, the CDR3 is TGTGCCAGCAGCTTCATTGGGCATCTAGGCTACGAGCAGTACTTC. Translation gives CASSFIGHLGYEQYF.

The CDR3 DNA reads as TGCGCCAGCAGCGGCGGGACAGGCGGGACGCAGTATTTT. This translates into CASSGGTGGTQYF. The chain has TRBV10-1 and TRBJ2-3, with 8 nucleotides matching TRBD1. Germline lookup yields CDR1 WNHNN and CDR2 SYGVQD (reference sequence). The CDR3 sequence is 13 residues long. With V trimmed by 6 bases and J by 9 bases, 8 bases remained unmatched.

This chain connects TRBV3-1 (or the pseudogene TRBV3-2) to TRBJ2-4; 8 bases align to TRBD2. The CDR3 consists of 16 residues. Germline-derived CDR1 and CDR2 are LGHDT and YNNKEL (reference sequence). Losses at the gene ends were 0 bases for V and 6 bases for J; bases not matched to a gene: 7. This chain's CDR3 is CASSQDVLAGINIQYF. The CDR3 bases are TGTGCCAGCAGCCAAGATGTATTAGCGGGAATAAACATTCAGTACTTC.

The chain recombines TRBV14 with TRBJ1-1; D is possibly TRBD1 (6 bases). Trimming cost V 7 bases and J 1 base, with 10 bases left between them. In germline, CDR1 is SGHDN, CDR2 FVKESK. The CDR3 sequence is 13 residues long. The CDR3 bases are TGTGCCAGCAAAGGACAGACGAACACTGAAGCTTTCTTT. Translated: CASKGQTNTEAFF.

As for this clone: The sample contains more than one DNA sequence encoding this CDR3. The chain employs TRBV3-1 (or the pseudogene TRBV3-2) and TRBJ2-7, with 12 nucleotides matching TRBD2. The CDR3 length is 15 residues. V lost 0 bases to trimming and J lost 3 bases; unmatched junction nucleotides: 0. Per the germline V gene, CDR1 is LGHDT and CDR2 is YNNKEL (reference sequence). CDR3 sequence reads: CASSQELAGGYEQYF. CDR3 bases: TGTGCCAGCAGCCAAGAACTAGCGGGGGGCTACGAGCAGTACTTC.

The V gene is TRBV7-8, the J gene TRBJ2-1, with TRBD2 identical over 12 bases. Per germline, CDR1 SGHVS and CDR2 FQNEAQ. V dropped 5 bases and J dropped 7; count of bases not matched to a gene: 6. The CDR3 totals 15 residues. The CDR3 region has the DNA TGTGCCAGCAGCCATTCTAGCGGGAGGGGGAATGAGCAGTTCTTC. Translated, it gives CASSHSSGRGNEQFF.

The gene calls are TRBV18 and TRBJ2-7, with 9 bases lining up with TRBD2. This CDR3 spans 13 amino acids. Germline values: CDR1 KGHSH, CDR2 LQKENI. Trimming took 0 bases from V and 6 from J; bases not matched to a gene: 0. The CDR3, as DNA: TGTGCCAGCTCACCACCTAGCGGGAGCGAGCAGTACTTC. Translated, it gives CASSPPSGSEQYF. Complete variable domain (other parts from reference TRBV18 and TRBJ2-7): NAGVMQNPRHLVRRRGQEARLRCSPMKGHSHVYWYRQLPEEGLKFMVYLQKENIIDESGMPKERFSAEFPKEGPSILRIQQVVRGDSAAYFCASSPPSGSEQYFGPGTRLTVT.

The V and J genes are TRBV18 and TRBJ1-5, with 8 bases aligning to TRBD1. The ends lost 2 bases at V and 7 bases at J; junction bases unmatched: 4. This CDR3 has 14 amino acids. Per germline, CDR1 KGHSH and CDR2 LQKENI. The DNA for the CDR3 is TGTGCCAGCTCACCAATGGACAGGGAACAGCCCCAGCATTTT. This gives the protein CASSPMDREQPQHF.

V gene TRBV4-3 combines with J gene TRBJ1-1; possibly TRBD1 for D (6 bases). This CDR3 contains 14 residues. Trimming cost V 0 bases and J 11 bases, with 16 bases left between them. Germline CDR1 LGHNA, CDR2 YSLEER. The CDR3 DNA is TGCGCCAGCAGCCAAGATAGCAGCAGGGGTTTGGCTTTCTTT. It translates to CASSQDSSRGLAFF.

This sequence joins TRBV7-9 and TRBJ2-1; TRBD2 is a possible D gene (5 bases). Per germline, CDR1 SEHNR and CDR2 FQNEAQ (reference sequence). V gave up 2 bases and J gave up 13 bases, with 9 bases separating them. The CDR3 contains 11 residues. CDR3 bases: TGTGCCAGCAGCTTATCGGGGTCACAGTTCTTC. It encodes CASSLSGSQFF.

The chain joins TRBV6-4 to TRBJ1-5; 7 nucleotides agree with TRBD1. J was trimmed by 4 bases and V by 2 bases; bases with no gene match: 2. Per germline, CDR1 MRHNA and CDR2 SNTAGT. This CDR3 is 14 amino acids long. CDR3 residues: CASSDQGGNQPQHF. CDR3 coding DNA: TGTGCCAGCAGTGACCAGGGGGGAAATCAGCCCCAGCATTTT.

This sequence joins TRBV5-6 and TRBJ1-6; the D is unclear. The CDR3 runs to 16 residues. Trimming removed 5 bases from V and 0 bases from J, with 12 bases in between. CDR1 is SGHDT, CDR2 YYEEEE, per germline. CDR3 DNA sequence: TGTGCCAGCAGTTCGGTTGGGAGCTCCTATAATTCACCCCTCCACTTT. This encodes CASSSVGSSYNSPLHF.

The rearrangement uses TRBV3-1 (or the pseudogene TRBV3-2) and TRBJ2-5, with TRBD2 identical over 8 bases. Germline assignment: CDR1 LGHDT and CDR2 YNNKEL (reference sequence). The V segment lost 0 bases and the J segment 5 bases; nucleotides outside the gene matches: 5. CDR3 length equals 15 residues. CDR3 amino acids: CASSQDRREVETQYF. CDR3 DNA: TGTGCCAGCAGCCAAGATAGGCGGGAGGTCGAGACCCAGTACTTC.

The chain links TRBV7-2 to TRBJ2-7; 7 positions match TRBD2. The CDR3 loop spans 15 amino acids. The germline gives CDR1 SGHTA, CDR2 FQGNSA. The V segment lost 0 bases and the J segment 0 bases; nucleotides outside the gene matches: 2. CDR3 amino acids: CASSLAGGVSYEQYF. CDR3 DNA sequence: TGTGCCAGCAGCTTAGCGGGAGGGGTCTCCTACGAGCAGTACTTC.

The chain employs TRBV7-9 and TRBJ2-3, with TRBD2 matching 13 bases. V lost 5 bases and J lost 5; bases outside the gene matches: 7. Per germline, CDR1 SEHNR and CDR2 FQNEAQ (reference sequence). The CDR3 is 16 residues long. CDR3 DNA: TGTGCCAGCAGCCAAACTAGCGGGAGGGGTGAAGATACGCAGTATTTT. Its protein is CASSQTSGRGEDTQYF.

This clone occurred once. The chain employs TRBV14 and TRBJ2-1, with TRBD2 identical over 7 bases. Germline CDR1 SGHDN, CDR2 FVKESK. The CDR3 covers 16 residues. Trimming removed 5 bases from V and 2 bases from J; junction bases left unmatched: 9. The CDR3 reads CASSFSGLVTYNEQFF. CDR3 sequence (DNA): TGTGCCAGCAGCTTTAGTGGACTAGTAACCTACAATGAGCAGTTCTTC.

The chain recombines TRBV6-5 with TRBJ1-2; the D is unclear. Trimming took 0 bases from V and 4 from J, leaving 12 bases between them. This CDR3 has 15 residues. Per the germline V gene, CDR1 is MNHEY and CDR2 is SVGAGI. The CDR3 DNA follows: TGTGCCAGCAGTTACTCGGGAGGTTCCCCCTATGGCTACACCTTC. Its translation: CASSYSGGSPYGYTF.

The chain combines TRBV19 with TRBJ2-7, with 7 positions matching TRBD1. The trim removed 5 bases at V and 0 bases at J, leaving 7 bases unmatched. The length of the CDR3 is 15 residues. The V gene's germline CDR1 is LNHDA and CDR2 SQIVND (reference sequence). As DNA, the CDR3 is TGTGCCAGTAGTCCGGCCGGGACAGTCTCCTACGAGCAGTACTTC. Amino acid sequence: CASSPAGTVSYEQYF.